The clone carrying this T cell receptor (beta chain) has just a few counts. These data come from a study of cytotoxic CD8 clonotypes in ibrutinib-treated CLL. Germline assignment: CDR1 MDHEN and CDR2 SYDVKM. The CDR3 contains 14 residues. Trimming took 6 bases from V and 2 from J, leaving 8 bases between them. Data came from immunoSEQ multiplex PCR; TCRdb stores just in-frame clones and leaves some out. The sample contains about 130,000 clones, 84% of which appear only once. The origin of this receptor is a human donor with chronic lymphocytic leukemia. The sequencing used PBMCs, collected after 24 months of ibrutinib treatment. This rearrangement joins TRBV28 to TRBJ1-6; D gene unclear. The DNA for the CDR3 is TGTGCCAGCAGCCTTAACCCCTATAATTCACCCCTCCACTTT. Protein product: CASSLNPYNSPLHF.